These T cell receptor beta chains were read from a single sample in a study of cytomegalovirus exposure and HLA in healthy donors. Here immunoSEQ multiplex PCR was the method, and the copy in TCRdb shows in-frame clones only, minus some. The sample consists of about 150,000 clones, about 88% of them appearing once. The sequencing input was PBMCs. These receptors originate from a man younger than 35 in good health and CMV-seropositive. Each CDR3 is given with its conserved first and last residue. The order of the fields is V gene, D gene, clone size, J gene, CDR3 protein, CDR3 DNA. D genes are given only for firm matches. Some rows have no size entry. The others give once, few or many, or a class for an expanded clone.

v_gene: TRBV4-1; d_gene: TRBD1; abundance: .; j_gene: TRBJ1-1; CDR3aa: CASSQVGTGANTEAFF; CDR3nt: TGCGCCAGCAGCCAAGTTGGGACAGGGGCGAACACTGAAGCTTTCTTT
v_gene: TRBV30; d_gene: .; abundance: .; j_gene: TRBJ2-1; CDR3aa: CAWSHTRPQVSYNEQFF; CDR3nt: TGTGCCTGGAGTCATACTAGACCGCAGGTCTCCTACAATGAGCAGTTCTTC
v_gene: TRBV5-4; d_gene: TRBD1; abundance: .; j_gene: TRBJ1-2; CDR3aa: CASSLGGTEPHYGYTF; CDR3nt: TGTGCCAGCAGCTTGGGCGGGACAGAACCTCACTATGGCTACACCTTC
v_gene: TRBV5-1; d_gene: .; abundance: .; j_gene: TRBJ2-3; CDR3aa: CASSLGLVGTDTQYF; CDR3nt: TGCGCCAGCAGCTTGGGACTAGTTGGCACAGATACGCAGTATTTT
v_gene: TRBV7-9; d_gene: TRBD1; abundance: .; j_gene: TRBJ2-1; CDR3aa: CASSRGTGGNNEQFF; CDR3nt: TGTGCCAGCAGCCGAGGGACAGGGGGAAACAATGAGCAGTTCTTC
v_gene: TRBV7-2; d_gene: TRBD1; abundance: .; j_gene: TRBJ2-5; CDR3aa: CASSNGQAYQETQYF; CDR3nt: TGTGCCAGCAGCAACGGACAGGCCTACCAAGAGACCCAGTACTTC
v_gene: TRBV6-6; d_gene: TRBD2; abundance: .; j_gene: TRBJ2-7; CDR3aa: CASRRGAYEQYF; CDR3nt: TGTGCCAGTCGACGGGGGGCCTACGAGCAGTACTTC
v_gene: TRBV11-2; d_gene: .; abundance: .; j_gene: TRBJ1-5; CDR3aa: CASSQGHLNQPQHF; CDR3nt: TGTGCCAGCAGCCAGGGACACCTCAATCAGCCCCAGCATTTT
v_gene: TRBV6-5; d_gene: .; abundance: .; j_gene: TRBJ1-1; CDR3aa: CASSQGAEAFF; CDR3nt: TGTGCCAGCAGCCAGGGCGCTGAAGCTTTCTTT
v_gene: TRBV15; d_gene: TRBD1; abundance: .; j_gene: TRBJ2-5; CDR3aa: CATSDRGGTQYF; CDR3nt: TGTGCCACCAGCGACAGGGGAGGGACCCAGTACTTC
v_gene: TRBV19; d_gene: .; abundance: once; j_gene: TRBJ1-2; CDR3aa: CASTSDRRRLGGYTF; CDR3nt: .
v_gene: TRBV7-9; d_gene: .; abundance: .; j_gene: TRBJ1-2; CDR3aa: CASSLIGGVIYGYTF; CDR3nt: TGTGCCAGCAGCTTAATCGGGGGGGTTATTTATGGCTACACCTTC
v_gene: TRBV5-6; d_gene: TRBD1; abundance: .; j_gene: TRBJ1-2; CDR3aa: CASSSRTGAYGYTF; CDR3nt: TGTGCCAGCAGCTCAAGGACAGGGGCCTATGGCTACACCTTC
v_gene: TRBV9; d_gene: TRBD2; abundance: .; j_gene: TRBJ2-3; CDR3aa: CASSGGLSTTDTQYF; CDR3nt: TGTGCCAGCAGCGGGGGACTATCAACCACAGATACGCAGTATTTT
v_gene: TRBV6-1; d_gene: .; abundance: .; j_gene: TRBJ2-7; CDR3aa: CASSPGSYEQYF; CDR3nt: TGTGCCAGCAGTCCCGGGTCGTACGAGCAGTACTTC
v_gene: TRBV5-6; d_gene: .; abundance: .; j_gene: TRBJ1-1; CDR3aa: CASSIGQGREAFF; CDR3nt: TGTGCCAGCAGCATAGGACAAGGGAGGGAAGCTTTCTTT
v_gene: TRBV2; d_gene: .; abundance: few; j_gene: TRBJ1-5; CDR3aa: CASRWTENQPQHF; CDR3nt: TGTGCCAGCAGGTGGACAGAGAATCAGCCCCAGCATTTT
v_gene: TRBV7-3; d_gene: TRBD1; abundance: .; j_gene: TRBJ2-5; CDR3aa: CASSLVAGGGTRTQYF; CDR3nt: TGTGCCAGCAGCTTAGTGGCAGGGGGCGGCACTCGGACCCAGTACTTC
v_gene: TRBV7-9; d_gene: TRBD2; abundance: .; j_gene: TRBJ2-1; CDR3aa: CASSPRGGGDSNEQFF; CDR3nt: TGTGCCAGCAGCCCCCGGGGGGGCGGGGATTCCAATGAGCAGTTCTTC
v_gene: TRBV5-1; d_gene: .; abundance: .; j_gene: TRBJ1-4; CDR3aa: CASSANGGTNEKLFF; CDR3nt: TGCGCCAGCAGCGCTAACGGGGGAACTAATGAAAAACTGTTTTTT